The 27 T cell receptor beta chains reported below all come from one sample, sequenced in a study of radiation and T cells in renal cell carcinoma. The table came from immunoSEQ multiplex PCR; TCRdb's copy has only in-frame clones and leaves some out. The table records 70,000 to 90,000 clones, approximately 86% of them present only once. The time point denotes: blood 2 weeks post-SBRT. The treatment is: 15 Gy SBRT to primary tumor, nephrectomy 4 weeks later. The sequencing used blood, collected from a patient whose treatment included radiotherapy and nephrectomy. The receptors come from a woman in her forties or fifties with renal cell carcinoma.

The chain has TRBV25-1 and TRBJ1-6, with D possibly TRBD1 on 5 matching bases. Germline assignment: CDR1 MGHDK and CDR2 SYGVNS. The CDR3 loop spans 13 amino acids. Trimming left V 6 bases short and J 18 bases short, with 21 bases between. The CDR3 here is CASRQSRGDPPHF. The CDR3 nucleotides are TGTGCCAGCAGACAGTCTCGGGGGGACCCGCCCCACTTT.

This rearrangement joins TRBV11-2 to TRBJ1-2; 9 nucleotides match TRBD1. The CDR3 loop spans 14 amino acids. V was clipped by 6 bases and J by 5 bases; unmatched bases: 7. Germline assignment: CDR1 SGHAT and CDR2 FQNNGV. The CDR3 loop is CASRLTGGQYGYTF. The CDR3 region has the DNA TGTGCCAGCAGACTTACAGGGGGCCAGTATGGCTACACCTTC.

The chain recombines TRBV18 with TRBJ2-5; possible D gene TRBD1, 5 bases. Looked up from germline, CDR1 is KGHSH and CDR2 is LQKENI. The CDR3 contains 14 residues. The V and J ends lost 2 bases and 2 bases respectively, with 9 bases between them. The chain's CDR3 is CASSPGARQETQYF. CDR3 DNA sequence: TGTGCCAGCTCACCAGGGGCAAGACAAGAGACCCAGTACTTC.

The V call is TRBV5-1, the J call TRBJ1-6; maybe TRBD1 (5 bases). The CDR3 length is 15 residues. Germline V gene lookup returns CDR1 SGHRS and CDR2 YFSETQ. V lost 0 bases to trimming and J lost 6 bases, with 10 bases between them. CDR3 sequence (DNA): TGCGCCAGCAGCTTGGCGGGGGGACTTAATTCACCCCTCCACTTT. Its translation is CASSLAGGLNSPLHF.

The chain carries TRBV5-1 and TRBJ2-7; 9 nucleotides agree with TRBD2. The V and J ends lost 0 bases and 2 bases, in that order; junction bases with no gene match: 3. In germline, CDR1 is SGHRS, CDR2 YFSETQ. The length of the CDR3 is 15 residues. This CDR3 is CASSLAGTSTYEQYF. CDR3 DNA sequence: TGCGCCAGCAGCTTGGCAGGGACTAGCACCTACGAGCAGTACTTC.

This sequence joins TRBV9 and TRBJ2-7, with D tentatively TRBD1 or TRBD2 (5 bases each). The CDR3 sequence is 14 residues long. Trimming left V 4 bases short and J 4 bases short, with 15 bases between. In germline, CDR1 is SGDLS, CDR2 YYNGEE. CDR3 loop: CASSPAPGRYEQYF. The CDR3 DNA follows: TGTGCCAGCAGCCCGGCCCCGGGACGGTACGAGCAGTACTTC. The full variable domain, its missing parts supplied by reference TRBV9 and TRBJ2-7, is DSGVTQTPKHLITATGQRVTLRCSPRSGDLSVYWYQQSLDQGLQFLIQYYNGEERAKGNILERFSAQQFPDLHSELNLSSLELGDSALYFCASSPAPGRYEQYFGPGTRLTVT.

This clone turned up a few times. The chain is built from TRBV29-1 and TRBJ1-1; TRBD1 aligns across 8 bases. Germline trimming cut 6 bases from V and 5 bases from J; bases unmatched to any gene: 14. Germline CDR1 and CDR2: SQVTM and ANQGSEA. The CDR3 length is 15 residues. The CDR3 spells CSVVGTGGSETEAFF. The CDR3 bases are TGCAGCGTCGTGGGGACAGGAGGCTCGGAGACTGAAGCTTTCTTT.

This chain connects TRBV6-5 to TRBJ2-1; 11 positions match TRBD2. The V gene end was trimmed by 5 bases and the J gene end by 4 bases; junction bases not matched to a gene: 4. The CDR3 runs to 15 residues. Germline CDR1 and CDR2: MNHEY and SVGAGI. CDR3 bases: TGTGCCAGCAGTATGCGACTAGCGGGGTACAATGAGCAGTTCTTC. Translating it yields CASSMRLAGYNEQFF.

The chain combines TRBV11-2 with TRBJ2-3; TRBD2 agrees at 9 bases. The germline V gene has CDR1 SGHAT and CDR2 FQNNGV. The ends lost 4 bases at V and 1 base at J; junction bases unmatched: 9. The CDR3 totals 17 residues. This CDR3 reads CASSSLLERGGTDTQYF. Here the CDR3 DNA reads TGTGCCAGCAGCTCCCTTCTTGAGCGGGGGGGCACAGATACGCAGTATTTT. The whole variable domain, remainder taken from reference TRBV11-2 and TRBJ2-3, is EAGVAQSPRYKIIEKRQSVAFWCNPISGHATLYWYQQILGQGPKLLIQFQNNGVVDDSQLPKDRFSAERLKGVDSTLKIQPAKLEDSAVYLCASSSLLERGGTDTQYFGPGTRLTVL.

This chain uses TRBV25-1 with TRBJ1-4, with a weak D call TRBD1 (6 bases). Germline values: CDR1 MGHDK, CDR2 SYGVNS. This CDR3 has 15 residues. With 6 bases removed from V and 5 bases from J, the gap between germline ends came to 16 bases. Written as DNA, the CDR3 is TGTGCCAGCAGGGAGACAGGTCAAGGGAATGAAAAACTGTTTTTT. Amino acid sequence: CASRETGQGNEKLFF.

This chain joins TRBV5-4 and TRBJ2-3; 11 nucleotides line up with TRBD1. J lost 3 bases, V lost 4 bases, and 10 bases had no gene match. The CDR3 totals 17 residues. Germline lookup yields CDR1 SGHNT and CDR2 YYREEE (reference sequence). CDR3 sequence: CASSGGTGGTRTDTQYF. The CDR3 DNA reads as TGTGCCAGCAGCGGGGGGACAGGGGGGACAAGGACAGATACGCAGTATTTT.

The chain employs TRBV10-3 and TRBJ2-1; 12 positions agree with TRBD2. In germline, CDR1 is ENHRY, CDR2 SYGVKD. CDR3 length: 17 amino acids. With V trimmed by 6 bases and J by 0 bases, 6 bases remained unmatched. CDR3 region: CAIRSSGGARSYNEQFF. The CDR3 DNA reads TGTGCCATCAGATCTAGCGGGGGGGCTCGCTCCTACAATGAGCAGTTCTTC.

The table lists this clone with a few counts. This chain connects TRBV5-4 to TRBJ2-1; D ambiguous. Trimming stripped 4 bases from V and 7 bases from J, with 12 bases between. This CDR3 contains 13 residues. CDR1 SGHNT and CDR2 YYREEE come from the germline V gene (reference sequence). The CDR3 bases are TGTGCCAGCAGCCCGGACGGGTATAATGAGCAGTTCTTC. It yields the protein CASSPDGYNEQFF.

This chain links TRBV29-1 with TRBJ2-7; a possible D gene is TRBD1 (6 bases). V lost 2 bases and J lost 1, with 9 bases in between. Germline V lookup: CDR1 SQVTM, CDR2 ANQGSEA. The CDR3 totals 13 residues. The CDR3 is CSVEWQGSYEQYF. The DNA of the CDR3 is TGCAGCGTTGAATGGCAGGGGTCCTACGAGCAGTACTTC.

CDR3 bases: TGTGCCAGCAGTAGGACAGGGGGTATCTATGGCTACACCTTC. This translates into CASSRTGGIYGYTF. V gene TRBV28 combines with J gene TRBJ1-2; 10 bases line up with TRBD1. J lost 4 bases, V lost 5 bases, and 4 bases had no gene match. The length of the CDR3 is 14 residues. The germline gives CDR1 MDHEN, CDR2 SYDVKM.

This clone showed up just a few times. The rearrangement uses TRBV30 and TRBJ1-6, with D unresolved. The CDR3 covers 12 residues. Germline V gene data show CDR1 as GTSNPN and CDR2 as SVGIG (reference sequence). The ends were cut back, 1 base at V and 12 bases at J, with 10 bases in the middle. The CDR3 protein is CAWSDQEEPLHF. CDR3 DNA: TGTGCCTGGAGTGACCAGGAAGAACCCCTCCACTTT.

DNA for the CDR3: TGTGCCAGTAGTATTTCGTCAGGGGGGGATTCTGGGGCCAACGTCCTGACTTTC. It translates to CASSISSGGDSGANVLTF. The chain couples TRBV19 to TRBJ2-6; D possibly matches TRBD1 or TRBD2 (7 bases each). Germline lookup yields CDR1 LNHDA and CDR2 SQIVND (reference sequence). The ends were cut back, 3 bases at V and 1 base at J, with 16 bases in the middle. The CDR3 spans 18 residues. The full variable domain, in which reference TRBV19 and TRBJ2-6 provide the parts outside the CDR3, is DGGITQSPKYLFRKEGQNVTLSCEQNLNHDAMYWYRQDPGQGLRLIYYSQIVNDFQKGDIAEGYSVSREKKESFPLTVTSAQKNPTAFYLCASSISSGGDSGANVLTFGAGSRLTVL.

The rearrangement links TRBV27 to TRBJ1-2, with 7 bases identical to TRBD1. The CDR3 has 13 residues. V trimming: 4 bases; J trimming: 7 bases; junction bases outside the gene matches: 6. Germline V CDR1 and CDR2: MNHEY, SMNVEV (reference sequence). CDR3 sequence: CASSSNNRGGYTF. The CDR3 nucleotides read TGTGCCAGCAGTTCGAACAACAGGGGTGGCTACACCTTC.

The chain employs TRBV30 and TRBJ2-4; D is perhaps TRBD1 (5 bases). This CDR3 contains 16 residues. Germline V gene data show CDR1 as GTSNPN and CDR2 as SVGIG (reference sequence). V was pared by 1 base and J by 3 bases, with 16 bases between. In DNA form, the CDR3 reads TGTGCCTGGAGTGCCTCAGGGTCCCTAGGCAAAAACATTCAGTACTTC. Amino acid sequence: CAWSASGSLGKNIQYF.

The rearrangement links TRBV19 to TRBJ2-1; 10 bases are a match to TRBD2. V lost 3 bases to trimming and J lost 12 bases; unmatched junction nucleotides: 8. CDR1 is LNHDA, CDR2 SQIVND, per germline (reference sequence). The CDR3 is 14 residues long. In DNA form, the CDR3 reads TGTGCCAGTAGTATGTTGGCTAGCGGGGGATGGCAGTTCTTC. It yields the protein CASSMLASGGWQFF.

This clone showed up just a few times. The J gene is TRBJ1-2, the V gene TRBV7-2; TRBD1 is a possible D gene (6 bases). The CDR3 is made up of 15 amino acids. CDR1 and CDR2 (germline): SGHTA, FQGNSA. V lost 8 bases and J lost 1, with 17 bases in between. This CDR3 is CASSRQGPGNYGYTF. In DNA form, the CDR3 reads TGTGCCAGCTCCCGGCAGGGGCCAGGTAACTATGGCTACACCTTC.

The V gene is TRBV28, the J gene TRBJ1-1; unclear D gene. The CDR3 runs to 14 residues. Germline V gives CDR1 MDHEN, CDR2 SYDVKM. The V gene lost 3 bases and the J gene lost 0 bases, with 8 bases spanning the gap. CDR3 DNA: TGTGCCAGCAGTTTCTATAAGCTGAACACTGAAGCTTTCTTT. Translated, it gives CASSFYKLNTEAFF.

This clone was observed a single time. DNA of the CDR3: TGTGCCAGCAGCTTCAGGGGGGCCACCACAGATACGCAGTATTTT. The encoded protein is CASSFRGATTDTQYF. V usage is TRBV7-6 and J usage is TRBJ2-3, with D tentatively TRBD1 (7 bases). Between the trimmed V and J ends, which lost 3 bases and 2 bases, there was a span of 12 bases. Germline V gene sequence: CDR1 SGHVS, CDR2 FNYEAQ. CDR3 size: 15 residues.

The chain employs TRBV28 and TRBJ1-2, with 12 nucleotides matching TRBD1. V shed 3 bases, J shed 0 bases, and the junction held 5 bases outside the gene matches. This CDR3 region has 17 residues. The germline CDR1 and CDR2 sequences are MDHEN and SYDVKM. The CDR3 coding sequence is TGTGCCAGCAGTTTGGCGGGACAGGGGGCACCTAACTATGGCTACACCTTC. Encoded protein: CASSLAGQGAPNYGYTF.

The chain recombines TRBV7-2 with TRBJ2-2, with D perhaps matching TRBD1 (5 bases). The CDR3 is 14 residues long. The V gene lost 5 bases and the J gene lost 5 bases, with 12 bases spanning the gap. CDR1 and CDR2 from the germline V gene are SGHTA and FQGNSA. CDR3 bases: TGTGCCAGCAGCCCGCAGGCAGGGACCGGGGAGCTGTTTTTT. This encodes CASSPQAGTGELFF. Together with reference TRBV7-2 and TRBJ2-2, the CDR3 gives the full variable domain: GAGVSQSPSNKVTEKGKDVELRCDPISGHTALYWYRQSLGQGLEFLIYFQGNSAPDKSGLPSDRFSAERTGGSVSTLTIQRTQQEDSAVYLCASSPQAGTGELFFGEGSRLTVL.

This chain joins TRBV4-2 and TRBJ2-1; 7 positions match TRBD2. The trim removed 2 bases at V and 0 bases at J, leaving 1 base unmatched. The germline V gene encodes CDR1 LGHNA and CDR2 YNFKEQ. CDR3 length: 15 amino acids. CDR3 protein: CASSQSSGSYNEQFF. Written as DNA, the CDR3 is TGTGCCAGCAGCCAATCTAGCGGCTCCTACAATGAGCAGTTCTTC.

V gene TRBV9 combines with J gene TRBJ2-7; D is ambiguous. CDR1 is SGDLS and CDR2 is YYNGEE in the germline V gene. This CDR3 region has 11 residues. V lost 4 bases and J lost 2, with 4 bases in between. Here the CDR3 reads CASSSAYEQYF. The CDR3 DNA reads TGTGCCAGCAGCTCCGCCTACGAGCAGTACTTC.